This record looks at one TCR beta chain sequence and its context. The source of the sample is a study of cytomegalovirus exposure and HLA in healthy donors. Sequenced by immunoSEQ multiplex PCR; TCRdb stores in-frame clones only, minus some. Of approximately 220,000 clones listed, around 87% are singletons. The germline V and J ends were trimmed by 1 base and 4 bases, with 11 bases remaining between them. The germline V gene encodes CDR1 LGHNA and CDR2 YSLEER. The CDR3 contains 15 residues. This chain connects TRBV4-3 to TRBJ2-1; D is unresolved. The source material was PBMCs. The receptor was isolated from a man aged 18 to 35 in good health and CMV-seronegative. CDR3 in amino acids: CASSQGSRSYNEQFF. CDR3 DNA: TGCGCCAGCAGCCAAGGGTCGCGTTCTTACAATGAGCAGTTCTTC.